This TCR beta chain was recorded in a study of blood T cell repertoires in COVID-19. Germline-derived CDR1 and CDR2 are LGHDT and YNNKEL (reference sequence). There are 13 residues in the CDR3. V shed 8 bases and J shed 4 bases, with 14 bases lying between them. Per the study methods: Quantification of nucleated cells was approximated via reference gene primer amplification. Assay: immunoSEQ multiplex PCR; the TCRdb copy retains only in-frame clones and omits some. V and J calls and clone size are given by that table; D and trimming were obtained from the DNA. Seen here are over 250,000 clones, around 89% observed once, and the top ten hold around 12%.

Sequencing was carried out using peripheral blood. The receptor was isolated from a woman aged 60-75 years with acute or convalescent COVID-19. The V call is TRBV3-1 (or the pseudogene TRBV3-2), the J call TRBJ1-1; maybe TRBD1 (5 bases). CDR3 DNA sequence: TGTGCCAGCGGACTATGGGGGGGCACTGAAGCTTTCTTT. Translated, it gives CASGLWGGTEAFF.